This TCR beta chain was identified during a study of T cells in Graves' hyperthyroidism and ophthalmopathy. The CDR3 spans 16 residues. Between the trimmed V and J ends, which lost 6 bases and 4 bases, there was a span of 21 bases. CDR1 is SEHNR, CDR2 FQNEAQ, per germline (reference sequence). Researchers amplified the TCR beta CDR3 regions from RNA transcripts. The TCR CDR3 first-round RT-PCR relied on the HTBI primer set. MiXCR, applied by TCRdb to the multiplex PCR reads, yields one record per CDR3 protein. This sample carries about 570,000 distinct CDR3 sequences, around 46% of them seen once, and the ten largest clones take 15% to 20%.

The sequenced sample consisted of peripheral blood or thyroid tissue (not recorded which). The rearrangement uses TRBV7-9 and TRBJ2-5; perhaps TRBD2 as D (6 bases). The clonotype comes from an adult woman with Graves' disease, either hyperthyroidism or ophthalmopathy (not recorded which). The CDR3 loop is CASRAGLNTEGETQYF. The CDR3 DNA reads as TGTGCCAGCAGGGCGGGGTTGAACACTGAAGGAGAGACCCAGTACTTC.